The rows below give T cell receptor beta chains drawn from one sample of a study of tumor-infiltrating lymphocytes in localized non-small cell lung cancer. The protocol was immunoSEQ multiplex PCR, while the TCRdb copy is restricted to in-frame clones and leaves out a portion. The data hold 15,000 to 20,000 clones, with 73% observed a single time. Sequencing was carried out using lung tumor tissue. The receptors were gathered from a human donor with non-small cell lung cancer. CDR3s include the opening cysteine and the closing phenylalanine or tryptophan. The D gene is left open where the match is weak. Some rows have no size entry. The others give once, few or many, or a class for an expanded clone.

j_call | clone_size | d_call | v_call | cdr3_aa | cdr3_nt
TRBJ2-1 | few | . | TRBV7-9 | CASTDYNEQFF | TGTGCCAGCACCGACTACAATGAGCAGTTCTTC
TRBJ2-5 | . | . | TRBV10-3 | CAISEGRLGLQGTQYF | TGTGCCATCAGTGAGGGGCGACTAGGGCTCCAAGGGACCCAGTACTTC
TRBJ1-3 | few | TRBD1 | TRBV19 | CASRSGGGSGNTIYF | TGTGCCAGTCGTTCAGGGGGCGGCTCTGGAAACACCATATATTTT
TRBJ2-1 | . | . | TRBV19 | CASSMGTLTYNEQFF | TGTGCCAGTAGTATGGGGACACTTACTTACAATGAGCAGTTCTTC
TRBJ1-2 | . | . | TRBV5-1 | CASSLEPGLRGGYTF | TGCGCCAGCAGCTTGGAGCCAGGGTTAAGAGGAGGCTACACCTTC
TRBJ1-2 | . | TRBD1 | TRBV5-1 | CASSSGQALNYGYTF | TGCGCCAGCAGCTCAGGACAGGCGCTTAACTATGGCTACACCTTC
TRBJ1-1 | . | . | TRBV25-1 | CWDRVTHEAFF | TGTTGGGACCGCGTGACTCATGAAGCTTTCTTT
TRBJ2-1 | . | . | TRBV13 | CASSLEDINEQFF | TGTGCCAGCAGCTTAGAGGATATCAATGAGCAGTTCTTC
TRBJ2-5 | . | TRBD1 | TRBV6-5 | CASSRDRAETQYF | TGTGCCAGCAGTCGGGACAGGGCGGAGACCCAGTACTTC
TRBJ2-7 | . | TRBD1 | TRBV18 | CASSPGTVFYEQYF | TGTGCCAGCTCACCCGGGACAGTTTTCTACGAGCAGTACTTC
TRBJ2-5 | . | . | TRBV10-1 | CASSRDTQETQYF | TGCGCCAGCAGTCGGGACACCCAAGAGACCCAGTACTTC
TRBJ1-5 | . | . | TRBV10-3 | CAIATGSQPQHF | TGTGCCATCGCAACAGGGTCACAGCCCCAGCATTTT
TRBJ1-6 | . | . | TRBV19 | CASGPTGHNSPLHF | TGTGCCAGCGGCCCGACAGGCCATAATTCACCCCTCCACTTT
TRBJ1-2 | . | . | TRBV2 | CASSPLADYGYTF | TGTGCCAGCAGCCCCCTGGCGGACTATGGCTACACCTTC
TRBJ1-2 | few | TRBD1 | TRBV28 | CATDRGGYGYTF | TGTGCCACCGACAGGGGCGGCTATGGCTACACCTTC
TRBJ2-5 | . | TRBD2 | TRBV27 | CASRTSGQETQYF | TGTGCCAGCAGGACTAGCGGACAAGAGACCCAGTACTTC
TRBJ1-4 | . | . | TRBV7-9 | CASSSQTEEEEKLFF | TGTGCCAGCAGCTCCCAGACAGAAGAAGAAGAAAAACTGTTTTTT
TRBJ1-1 | . | . | TRBV7-9 | CASSLEGVLTEAFF | TGTGCCAGCAGCTTAGAAGGGGTACTAACTGAAGCTTTCTTT
TRBJ2-7 | . | . | TRBV7-9 | CASSLEGGGYEQYF | TGTGCCAGCAGCTTAGAGGGGGGGGGCTACGAGCAGTACTTC
TRBJ2-1 | once | TRBD2 | TRBV6-1 | CASRPGTSGTNEQFF | TGTGCCAGCAGACCTGGGACTAGCGGGACAAATGAGCAGTTCTTC
TRBJ1-2 | . | . | TRBV4-2 | CASSQQGDNYGYTF | TGTGCCAGCAGCCAGCAGGGCGACAACTATGGCTACACCTTC
TRBJ2-3 | . | . | TRBV9 | CASSVGTDTQYF | TGTGCCAGCAGCGTAGGGACAGATACGCAGTATTTT
TRBJ2-3 | . | . | TRBV18 | CASSENGDDTQYF | TGTGCCAGCTCAGAAAACGGGGACGATACGCAGTATTTT
TRBJ2-7 | . | . | TRBV29-1 | CSVEDSREGYEQYF | TGCAGCGTTGAAGATTCCAGGGAAGGCTACGAGCAGTACTTC
TRBJ2-5 | . | . | TRBV15 | CATSLRRVDETQYF | TGTGCCACCAGCCTCCGAAGGGTTGACGAGACCCAGTACTTC
TRBJ2-1 | few | . | TRBV2 | CASRPFEQFF | TGTGCCAGCAGACCATTTGAGCAGTTCTTC
TRBJ2-2 | . | . | TRBV12-5 | CASGLVPGASGELFF | TGTGCTAGTGGTTTGGTACCGGGGGCCTCCGGGGAGCTGTTTTTT
TRBJ1-1 | few | . | TRBV20-1 | CSARDRAEAFF | TGCAGTGCTAGAGACAGGGCTGAAGCTTTCTTT
TRBJ2-1 | once | . | TRBV6-5 | CASSYRDEQFF | TGTGCCAGCAGTTACCGTGATGAGCAGTTCTTC
TRBJ1-5 | . | . | TRBV28 | CASTLGTGFDQPQHF | TGTGCCAGCACCCTCGGGACCGGCTTCGATCAGCCCCAGCATTTT
TRBJ2-1 | . | . | TRBV11-2 | CASSEDPGNEQFF | TGTGCCAGCAGCGAGGACCCTGGGAATGAGCAGTTCTTC
TRBJ2-1 | . | TRBD1 | TRBV7-3 | CASSLSPGGLEQFF | TGTGCCAGCAGCTTATCTCCAGGGGGCCTTGAGCAGTTCTTC
TRBJ1-1 | . | . | TRBV11-2 | CASSLSEGRGTEAFF | TGTGCCAGCAGCTTAAGTGAGGGCAGGGGAACTGAAGCTTTCTTT
TRBJ2-2 | . | . | TRBV10-2 | CASEGAFAPTRGLTGGELFF | TGCGCCAGCGAGGGTGCCTTCGCCCCCACTAGGGGTCTCACGGGCGGGGAGCTGTTTTTT
TRBJ2-6 | . | TRBD1 | TRBV10-3 | CAICDPGGSGANVLTF | TGTGCCATCTGCGACCCAGGGGGCTCTGGGGCCAACGTCCTGACTTTC
TRBJ1-4 | . | . | TRBV9 | CASSPFGGANEKLFF | TGTGCCAGCAGCCCATTCGGGGGCGCTAATGAAAAACTGTTTTTT
TRBJ2-7 | few | . | TRBV6-5 | CASSSGAPTYEQYF | TGTGCCAGCAGTTCAGGGGCTCCTACCTACGAGCAGTACTTC
TRBJ1-2 | . | . | TRBV19 | CASSTHNKGYGYTF | TGTGCCAGTAGTACCCACAACAAGGGTTATGGCTACACCTTC
TRBJ2-1 | . | . | TRBV7-9 | CASRHRANEQFF | TGTGCCAGCAGACACAGGGCCAATGAGCAGTTCTTC
TRBJ2-4 | . | TRBD2 | TRBV6-1 | CASSVSGGDGGIQYF | TGTGCCAGCAGTGTGAGCGGGGGGGACGGGGGTATTCAGTACTTC
TRBJ2-2 | once | . | TRBV13 | CASSFGTANTGELFF | TGTGCCAGCAGCTTTGGGACGGCGAACACCGGGGAGCTGTTTTTT
TRBJ2-7 | . | TRBD2 | TRBV5-4 | CASSLTSGISYEQYF | TGTGCCAGCAGCTTGACTAGCGGGATTTCCTACGAGCAGTACTTC
TRBJ2-2 | . | TRBD1 | TRBV28 | CASSPGRGRSLELFF | TGTGCCAGCAGCCCCGGAAGGGGGCGGTCGTTGGAGCTGTTTTTT
TRBJ2-3 | . | TRBD1 | TRBV2 | CATEGRGTDTQYF | TGTGCCACCGAGGGCAGGGGGACAGATACGCAGTATTTT
TRBJ1-3 | once | . | TRBV19 | CASRTSGFSGNTIYF | TGTGCCAGTAGGACCTCCGGATTCTCTGGAAACACCATATATTTT
TRBJ2-7 | . | TRBD2 | TRBV19 | CASRPSGTRYEQYF | TGTGCCAGTAGGCCTAGCGGGACCCGCTACGAGCAGTACTTC
TRBJ2-1 | few | TRBD1 | TRBV5-4 | CASSIPTGNNEQFF | TGTGCCAGCAGCATACCGACAGGGAACAATGAGCAGTTCTTC
TRBJ2-7 | . | TRBD1 | TRBV28 | CASSPWTGGAREQYF | TGTGCCAGCAGCCCATGGACAGGGGGTGCGAGGGAGCAGTACTTC
TRBJ2-6 | . | TRBD1 | TRBV30 | CAWSRGQVLSGANVLTF | TGTGCCTGGAGCAGGGGGCAGGTTCTCTCTGGGGCCAACGTCCTGACTTTC
TRBJ2-5 | . | TRBD1 | TRBV5-6 | CASSLVGTGGETQYF | TGTGCCAGCAGCTTGGTTGGGACAGGGGGAGAGACCCAGTACTTC
TRBJ1-1 | medium-sized | . | TRBV28 | CASSLGGEEAFF | TGTGCCAGCAGTTTAGGGGGCGAGGAAGCTTTCTTT
TRBJ2-7 | . | TRBD1 | TRBV28 | CASSPTSGGRTYEQYF | TGTGCCAGCAGTCCGACATCAGGGGGAAGAACCTACGAGCAGTACTTC
TRBJ2-7 | . | . | TRBV18 | CASSLAIGEQYF | TGTGCCAGCTCACTGGCGATAGGCGAGCAGTACTTC
TRBJ2-3 | . | . | TRBV5-1 | CASSLTWGDTQYF | TGCGCCAGCAGCTTGACGTGGGGAGATACGCAGTATTTT